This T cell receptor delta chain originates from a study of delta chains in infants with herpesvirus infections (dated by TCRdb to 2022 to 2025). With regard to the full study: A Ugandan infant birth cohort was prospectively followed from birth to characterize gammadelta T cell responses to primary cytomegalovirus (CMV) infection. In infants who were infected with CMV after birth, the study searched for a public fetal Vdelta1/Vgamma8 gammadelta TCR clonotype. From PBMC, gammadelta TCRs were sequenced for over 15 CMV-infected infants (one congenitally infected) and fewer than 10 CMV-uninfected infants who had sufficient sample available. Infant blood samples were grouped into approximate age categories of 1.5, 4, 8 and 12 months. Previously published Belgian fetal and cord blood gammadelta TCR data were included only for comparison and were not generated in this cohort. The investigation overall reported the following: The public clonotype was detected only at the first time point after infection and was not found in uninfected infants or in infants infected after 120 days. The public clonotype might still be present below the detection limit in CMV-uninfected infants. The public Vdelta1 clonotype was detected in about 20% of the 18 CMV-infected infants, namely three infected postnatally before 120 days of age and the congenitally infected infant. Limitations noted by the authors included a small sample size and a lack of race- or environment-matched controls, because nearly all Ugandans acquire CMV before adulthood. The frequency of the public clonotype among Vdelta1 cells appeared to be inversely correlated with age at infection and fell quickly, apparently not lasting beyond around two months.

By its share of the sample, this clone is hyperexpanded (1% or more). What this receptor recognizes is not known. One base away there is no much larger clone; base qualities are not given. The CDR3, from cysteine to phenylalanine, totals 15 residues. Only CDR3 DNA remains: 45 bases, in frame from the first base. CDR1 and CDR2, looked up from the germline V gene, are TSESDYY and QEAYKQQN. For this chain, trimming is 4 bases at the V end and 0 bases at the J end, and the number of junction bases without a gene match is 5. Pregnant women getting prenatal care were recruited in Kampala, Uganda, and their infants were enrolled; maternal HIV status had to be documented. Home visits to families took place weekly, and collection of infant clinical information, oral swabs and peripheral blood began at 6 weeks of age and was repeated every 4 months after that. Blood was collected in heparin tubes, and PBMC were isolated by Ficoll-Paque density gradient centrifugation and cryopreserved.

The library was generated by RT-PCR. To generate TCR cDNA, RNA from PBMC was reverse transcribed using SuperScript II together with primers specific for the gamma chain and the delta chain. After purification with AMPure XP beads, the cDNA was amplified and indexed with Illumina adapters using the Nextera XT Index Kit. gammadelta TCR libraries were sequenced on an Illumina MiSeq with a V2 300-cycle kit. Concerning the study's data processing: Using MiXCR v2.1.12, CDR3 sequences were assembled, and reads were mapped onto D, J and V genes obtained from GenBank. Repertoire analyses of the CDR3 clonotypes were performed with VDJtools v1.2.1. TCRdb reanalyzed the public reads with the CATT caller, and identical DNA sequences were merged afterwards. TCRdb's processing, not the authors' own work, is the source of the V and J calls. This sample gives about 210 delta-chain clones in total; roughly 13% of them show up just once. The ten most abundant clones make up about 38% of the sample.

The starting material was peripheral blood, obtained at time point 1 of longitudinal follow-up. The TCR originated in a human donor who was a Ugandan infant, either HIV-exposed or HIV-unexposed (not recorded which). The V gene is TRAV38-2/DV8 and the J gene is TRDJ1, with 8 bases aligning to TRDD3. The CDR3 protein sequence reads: CAYRGTGGYTDKLIF. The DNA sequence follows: TGTGCTTATAGGGGTACTGGGGGGTACACCGATAAACTCATCTTT.